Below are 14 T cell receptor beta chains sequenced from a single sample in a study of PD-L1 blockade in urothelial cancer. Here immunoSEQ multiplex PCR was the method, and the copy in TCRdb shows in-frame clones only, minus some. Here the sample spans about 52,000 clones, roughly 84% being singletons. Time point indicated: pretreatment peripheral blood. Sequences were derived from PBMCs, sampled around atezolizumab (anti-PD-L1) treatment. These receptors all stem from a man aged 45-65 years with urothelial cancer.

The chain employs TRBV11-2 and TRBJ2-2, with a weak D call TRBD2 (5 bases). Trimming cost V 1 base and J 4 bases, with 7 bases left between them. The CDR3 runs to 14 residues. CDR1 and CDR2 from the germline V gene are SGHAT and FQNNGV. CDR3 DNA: TGTGCCAGCAGCTTAGCAGGACTCACCGGGGAGCTGTTTTTT. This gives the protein CASSLAGLTGELFF.

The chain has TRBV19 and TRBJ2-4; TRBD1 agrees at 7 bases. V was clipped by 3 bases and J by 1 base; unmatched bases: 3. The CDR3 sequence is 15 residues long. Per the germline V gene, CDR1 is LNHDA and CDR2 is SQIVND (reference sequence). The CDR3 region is CASSIPDRAKNIQYF. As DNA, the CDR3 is TGTGCCAGTAGTATCCCGGACAGGGCCAAAAACATTCAGTACTTC.

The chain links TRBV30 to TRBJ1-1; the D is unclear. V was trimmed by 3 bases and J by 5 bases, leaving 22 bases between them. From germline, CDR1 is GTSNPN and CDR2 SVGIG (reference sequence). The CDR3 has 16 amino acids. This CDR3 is CAWRAGFKRVETEAFF. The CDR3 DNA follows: TGTGCCTGGAGAGCTGGGTTCAAGAGGGTAGAAACTGAAGCTTTCTTT.

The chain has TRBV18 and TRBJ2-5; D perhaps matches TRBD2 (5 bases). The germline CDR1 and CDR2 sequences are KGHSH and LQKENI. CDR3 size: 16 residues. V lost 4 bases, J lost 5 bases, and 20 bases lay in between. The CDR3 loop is CASSHLLLGSGETQYF. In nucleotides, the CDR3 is TGTGCCAGCTCACATCTTCTGTTGGGGTCGGGGGAGACCCAGTACTTC.

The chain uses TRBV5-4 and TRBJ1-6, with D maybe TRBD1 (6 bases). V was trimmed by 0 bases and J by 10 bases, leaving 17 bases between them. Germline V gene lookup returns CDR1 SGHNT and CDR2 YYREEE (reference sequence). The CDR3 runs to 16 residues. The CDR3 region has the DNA TGTGCCAGCAGCTTGGGCGGCCGGGACAATGACTCACCCCTCCACTTT. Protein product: CASSLGGRDNDSPLHF.

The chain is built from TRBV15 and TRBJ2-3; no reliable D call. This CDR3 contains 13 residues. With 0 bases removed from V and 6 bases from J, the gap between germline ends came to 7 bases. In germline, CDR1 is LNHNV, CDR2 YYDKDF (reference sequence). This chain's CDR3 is CATSRDSEDTQYF. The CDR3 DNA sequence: TGTGCCACCAGCAGAGATTCGGAGGATACGCAGTATTTT.

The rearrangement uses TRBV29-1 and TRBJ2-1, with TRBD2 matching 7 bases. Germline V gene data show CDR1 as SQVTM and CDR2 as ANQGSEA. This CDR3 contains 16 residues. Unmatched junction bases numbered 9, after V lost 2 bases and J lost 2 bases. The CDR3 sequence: CSVEWGAGPTYNEQFF. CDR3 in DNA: TGCAGCGTTGAATGGGGAGCGGGGCCAACCTACAATGAGCAGTTCTTC.

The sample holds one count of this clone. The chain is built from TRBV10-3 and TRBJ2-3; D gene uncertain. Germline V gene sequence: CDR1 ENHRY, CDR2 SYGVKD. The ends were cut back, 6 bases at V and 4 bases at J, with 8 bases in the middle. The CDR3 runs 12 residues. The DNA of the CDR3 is TGTGCCATCAGAGACTGGGCAGATACGCAGTATTTT. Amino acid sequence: CAIRDWADTQYF.

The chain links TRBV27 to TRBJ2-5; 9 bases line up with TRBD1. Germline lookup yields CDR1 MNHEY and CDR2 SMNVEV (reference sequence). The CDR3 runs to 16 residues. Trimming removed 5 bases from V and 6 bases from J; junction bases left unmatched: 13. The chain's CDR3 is CASSPRTGVPPKTQYF. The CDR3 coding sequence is TGTGCCAGCAGTCCTCGGACAGGGGTGCCTCCCAAGACCCAGTACTTC.

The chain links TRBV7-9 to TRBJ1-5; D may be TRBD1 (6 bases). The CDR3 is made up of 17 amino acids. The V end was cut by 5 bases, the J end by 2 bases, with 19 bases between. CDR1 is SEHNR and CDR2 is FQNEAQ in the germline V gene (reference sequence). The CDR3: CASSPDRLGSGNQPQHF. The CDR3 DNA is TGTGCCAGCAGCCCCGACAGGTTGGGGAGCGGCAATCAGCCCCAGCATTTT.

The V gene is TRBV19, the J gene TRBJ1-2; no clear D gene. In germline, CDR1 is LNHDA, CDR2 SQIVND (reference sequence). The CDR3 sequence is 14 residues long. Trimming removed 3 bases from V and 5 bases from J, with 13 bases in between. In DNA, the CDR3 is TGTGCCAGTAGTATCACGGGAGGAGGGTATGGCTACACCTTC. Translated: CASSITGGGYGYTF.

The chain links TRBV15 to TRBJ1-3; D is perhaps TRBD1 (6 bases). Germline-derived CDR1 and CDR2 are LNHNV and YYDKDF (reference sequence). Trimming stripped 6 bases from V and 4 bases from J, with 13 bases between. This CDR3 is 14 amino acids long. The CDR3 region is CATSSGGPGNTIYF. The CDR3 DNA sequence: TGTGCCACCAGTTCCGGGGGGCCCGGAAACACCATATATTTT.

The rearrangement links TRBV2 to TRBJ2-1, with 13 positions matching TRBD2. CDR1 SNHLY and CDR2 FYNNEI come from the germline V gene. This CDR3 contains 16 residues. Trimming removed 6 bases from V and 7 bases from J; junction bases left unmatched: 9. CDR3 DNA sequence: TGTGCCAGCAGCCCACCGGGACTAGCGGGGAGAAATGAGCAGTTCTTC. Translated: CASSPPGLAGRNEQFF. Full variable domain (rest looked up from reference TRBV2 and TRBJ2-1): EPEVTQTPSHQVTQMGQEVILRCVPISNHLYFYWYRQILGQKVEFLVSFYNNEISEKSEIFDDQFSVERPDGSNFTLKIRSTKLEDSAMYFCASSPPGLAGRNEQFFGPGTRLTVL.

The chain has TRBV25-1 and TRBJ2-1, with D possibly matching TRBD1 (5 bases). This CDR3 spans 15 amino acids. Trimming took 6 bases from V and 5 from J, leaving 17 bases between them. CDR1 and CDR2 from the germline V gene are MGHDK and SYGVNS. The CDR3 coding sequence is TGTGCCAGCAGCGAAAAATACATCAGGGACAATGAGCAGTTCTTC. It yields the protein CASSEKYIRDNEQFF. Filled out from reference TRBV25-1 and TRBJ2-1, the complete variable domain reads EADIYQTPRYLVIGTGKKITLECSQTMGHDKMYWYQQDPGMELHLIHYSYGVNSTEKGDLSSESTVSRIRTEHFPLTLESARPSHTSQYLCASSEKYIRDNEQFFGPGTRLTVL.